The 9 T cell receptor beta chains given below trace back to one sample, sequenced in a study of T cell repertoires in cytomegalovirus infection. TCRdb re-called the reads with MiXCR, one entry per CDR3 protein. This table has 150,000 to 200,000 distinct CDR3 sequences, 8% to 10% appearing once. Sequenced: PBMCs. The receptors stem from a human donor in good health (CMV status not recorded). Some clones in this sample may be carry-over from other donors' samples.

This rearrangement joins TRBV2 to TRBJ1-2; 10 nucleotides agree with TRBD1. This CDR3 region has 13 residues. Germline lookup yields CDR1 SNHLY and CDR2 FYNNEI. Germline trimming cut 5 bases from V and 8 bases from J; bases unmatched to any gene: 5. This CDR3 reads CASSPDRGIGYTF. In DNA form, the CDR3 reads TGTGCCAGCAGTCCGGACAGGGGGATCGGCTACACCTTC.

This clonotype was seen more than once but under ten times. The V gene is TRBV7-9, the J gene TRBJ2-5, with D unresolved. CDR1 is SEHNR and CDR2 is FQNEAQ in the germline V gene (reference sequence). V was trimmed by 1 base and J by 0 bases, leaving 9 bases between them. The CDR3 consists of 15 residues. This chain's CDR3 is CASSLGPQHQETQYF. Written as DNA, the CDR3 is TGTGCCAGCAGCTTAGGCCCCCAGCACCAAGAGACCCAGTACTTC.

A note on this clonotype: A much larger clone lies a single base off, so this may be a read error. This chain links TRBV10-3 with TRBJ2-1; 8 nucleotides line up with TRBD2. Germline V gives CDR1 ENHRY, CDR2 SYGVKD. The CDR3 is 15 residues long. The ends lost 6 bases at V and 6 bases at J; junction bases unmatched: 10. CDR3 bases: TGTGCCATCAGCGGCCCCCGGACTAGCTGCAATGAGCAGTTCTTC. This encodes CAISGPRTSCNEQFF.

This clonotype was seen at least ten times. The V call is TRBV7-2, the J call TRBJ1-4; D call uncertain. The germline V gene encodes CDR1 SGHTA and CDR2 FQGNSA. Trimming stripped 5 bases from V and 6 bases from J, with 16 bases between. This CDR3 contains 15 residues. The CDR3 DNA reads TGTGCCAGCAGCCTCGGGATGGGTTTTGATGAAAAACTGTTTTTT. Protein product: CASSLGMGFDEKLFF. The variable domain in full, completed from reference TRBV7-2 and TRBJ1-4, reads GAGVSQSPSNKVTEKGKDVELRCDPISGHTALYWYRQSLGQGLEFLIYFQGNSAPDKSGLPSDRFSAERTGGSVSTLTIQRTQQEDSAVYLCASSLGMGFDEKLFFGSGTQLSVL.

This clonotype was seen at least ten times. This chain links TRBV7-2 with TRBJ1-5, with D maybe TRBD1 (6 bases). From germline, CDR1 is SGHTA and CDR2 FQGNSA. V shed 5 bases and J shed 4 bases, with 15 bases lying between them. This CDR3 comprises 15 residues. DNA for the CDR3: TGTGCCAGCAGCCCAAACAGGGTGGCAAATCAGCCCCAGCATTTT. Translating it yields CASSPNRVANQPQHF.

The CDR3 is CASSIVGGGYGYTF. The DNA of the CDR3 is TGTGCCAGTAGTATCGTGGGGGGAGGCTATGGCTACACCTTC. The J gene is TRBJ1-2, the V gene TRBV19; D might be TRBD1 (5 bases). Germline V gene data show CDR1 as LNHDA and CDR2 as SQIVND (reference sequence). The CDR3 is made up of 14 amino acids. Trimming stripped 3 bases from V and 4 bases from J, with 12 bases between.

Of note for this clonotype: A much larger clone sits a single nucleotide away, making a read error possible. The gene calls are TRBV7-9 and TRBJ2-5, with a possible D match to TRBD2 (6 bases). This CDR3 has 16 amino acids. CDR1 and CDR2 from the germline V gene are SEHNR and FQNEAQ (reference sequence). The V and J ends lost 5 bases and 2 bases respectively, with 18 bases between them. Here the CDR3 DNA reads TGTGCCAGCAGCCCCGGTTCTGGCGGGATGCAAGAGACCCAGTACTTC. It codes for CASSPGSGGMQETQYF. Filled out from reference TRBV7-9 and TRBJ2-5, the complete variable domain reads DTGVSQNPRHKITKRGQNVTFRCDPISEHNRLYWYRQTLGQGPEFLTYFQNEAQLEKSRLLSDRFSAERPKGSFSTLEIQRTEQGDSAMYLCASSPGSGGMQETQYFGPGTRLLVL.

This clonotype was seen ten or more times. Written as DNA, the CDR3 is TGTGCCAGCAGCTTAGATGGGCTAGCGGGGTACAATGAGCAGTTCTTC. Its protein is CASSLDGLAGYNEQFF. The chain links TRBV7-2 to TRBJ2-1; 9 nucleotides match TRBD2. V was pared by 1 base and J by 4 bases, with 5 bases of the junction left unmatched. The length of the CDR3 is 16 residues. CDR1 SGHTA and CDR2 FQGNSA come from the germline V gene.

At least ten counts were recorded for this clonotype. The J gene is TRBJ1-1, the V gene TRBV28; TRBD1 matches 8 bases. There are 12 residues in the CDR3. CDR1 is MDHEN, CDR2 SYDVKM, per germline. V lost 11 bases, J lost 7 bases, and 9 bases stayed unmatched. This chain's CDR3 is CAVQGGSSEAFF. The DNA for the CDR3 is TGTGCCGTACAGGGGGGAAGCAGTGAAGCTTTCTTT.